The next 31 T cell receptor beta chains were all read from a single sample in a study of T cell responses to AZD1222 COVID-19 vaccine. The protocol was immunoSEQ multiplex PCR, while the TCRdb copy is restricted to in-frame clones and leaves out a portion. The sample lists tens of thousands of clones, 75% to 95% seen once, with roughly 4.3% in the top ten. Material: peripheral blood, obtained on day 0 of MenACWY control vaccination. These receptors were collected from an adult in good health.

The chain carries TRBV6-5 and TRBJ2-3; D might be TRBD2 (5 bases). Germline V gene sequence: CDR1 MNHEY, CDR2 SVGAGI. The CDR3 extends over 15 amino acids. Trimming took off 5 bases at V and 0 bases at J, with 12 bases between the two ends. The CDR3 sequence: CASSMDFSSTDTQYF. The CDR3 DNA reads as TGTGCCAGCAGTATGGACTTTTCTAGCACAGATACGCAGTATTTT.

This sequence joins TRBV6-4 and TRBJ2-7; D is perhaps TRBD2 (5 bases). V lost 6 bases, J lost 2 bases, and 20 bases lay in between. The CDR3 is 16 residues long. Looked up from germline, CDR1 is MRHNA and CDR2 is SNTAGT. The CDR3 region has the DNA TGTGCCAGCAGGGGGAAGCTAGCCCTTTACCCCTACGAGCAGTACTTC. This encodes CASRGKLALYPYEQYF.

This chain uses TRBV4-1 with TRBJ2-7, with D maybe TRBD1 (6 bases). Germline loops: CDR1 MGHRA, CDR2 YSYEKL. The CDR3 sequence is 14 residues long. V lost 3 bases and J 1 base, leaving 10 bases between the germline ends. The CDR3 DNA follows: TGCGCCAGCAGCCAGGGGGCAGCTTCCTACGAGCAGTACTTC. Translation: CASSQGAASYEQYF.

This sequence joins TRBV28 and TRBJ1-3, with D perhaps matching TRBD1 (5 bases). Looked up from germline, CDR1 is MDHEN and CDR2 is SYDVKM. Trimming cost V 8 bases and J 0 bases, with 14 bases left between them. The CDR3 runs 15 residues. This CDR3 reads CASVSPDSSGNTIYF. The CDR3 nucleotides read TGTGCCAGCGTTTCCCCAGACAGCTCTGGAAACACCATATATTTT.

The chain employs TRBV29-1 and TRBJ1-2; perhaps TRBD1 as D (5 bases). There are 13 residues in the CDR3. Trimming stripped 0 bases from V and 7 bases from J, with 12 bases between. Germline loops: CDR1 SQVTM, CDR2 ANQGSEA. The CDR3 loop is CSVEDPQGAGYTF. CDR3 sequence (DNA): TGCAGCGTTGAAGATCCCCAGGGTGCTGGCTACACCTTC.

This rearrangement joins TRBV5-1 to TRBJ1-2, with D perhaps TRBD1 (5 bases). There are 14 residues in the CDR3. CDR1 SGHRS and CDR2 YFSETQ come from the germline V gene. Trimming pared 4 bases from V and 6 bases from J, leaving 16 bases between. The CDR3 protein is CASSTDPGGDGYTF. As DNA, the CDR3 is TGCGCCAGCAGCACCGACCCCGGGGGAGATGGCTACACCTTC. Variable domain in full (rest from reference TRBV5-1 and TRBJ1-2): KAGVTQTPRYLIKTRGQQVTLSCSPISGHRSVSWYQQTPGQGLQFLFEYFSETQRNKGNFPGRFSGRQFSNSRSEMNVSTLELGDSALYLCASSTDPGGDGYTFGSGTRLTVV.

The rearrangement uses TRBV4-1 and TRBJ1-4; 10 bases agree with TRBD1. This CDR3 has 16 residues. V shed 3 bases, J shed 7 bases, and the junction held 8 bases outside the gene matches. Per the germline V gene, CDR1 is MGHRA and CDR2 is YSYEKL. The CDR3 here is CASSHAEGTGAEKLFF. The CDR3 nucleotides are TGCGCCAGCAGCCATGCGGAGGGGACAGGGGCTGAAAAACTGTTTTTT.

V usage is TRBV7-9 and J usage is TRBJ1-2, with D possibly being TRBD1 (5 bases). The CDR3 has 17 residues. Germline V gene sequence: CDR1 SEHNR, CDR2 FQNEAQ (reference sequence). Trimming took off 4 bases at V and 3 bases at J, with 21 bases between the two ends. The CDR3, as DNA: TGTGCCAGCAGCTCAGCCAGGGTTATAGATATTCACTATGGCTACACCTTC. This encodes CASSSARVIDIHYGYTF.

The chain employs TRBV6-5 and TRBJ1-1; tentative D call: TRBD1 (6 bases). This CDR3 has 16 amino acids. The V gene lost 2 bases and the J gene lost 0 bases, with 13 bases spanning the gap. CDR1 is MNHEY and CDR2 is SVGAGI in the germline V gene. The CDR3 bases are TGTGCCAGCAGTTACGGCCAGGGGATCATGAACACTGAAGCTTTCTTT. Its protein is CASSYGQGIMNTEAFF.

This clone was seen a single time. The rearrangement uses TRBV11-2 and TRBJ2-5; D perhaps matches TRBD2 (5 bases). CDR3 length: 15 residues. In germline, CDR1 is SGHAT, CDR2 FQNNGV. The V and J ends lost 1 base and 5 bases respectively, with 14 bases between them. The CDR3 loop reads CASSLAMGGGETQYF. For the CDR3, the DNA is TGTGCCAGCAGCTTAGCGATGGGTGGCGGGGAGACCCAGTACTTC. The full variable domain, rest sourced from reference TRBV11-2 and TRBJ2-5, is EAGVAQSPRYKIIEKRQSVAFWCNPISGHATLYWYQQILGQGPKLLIQFQNNGVVDDSQLPKDRFSAERLKGVDSTLKIQPAKLEDSAVYLCASSLAMGGGETQYFGPGTRLLVL.

This chain connects TRBV6-5 to TRBJ1-1; TRBD1 matches at 7 bases. CDR3 length: 15 amino acids. Germline trimming cut 6 bases from V and 5 bases from J; bases unmatched to any gene: 12. Germline CDR1 reads MNHEY; CDR2 reads SVGAGI. CDR3 DNA: TGTGCCAGCAGCACTGGGACAGCGAAGGGGACTGAAGCTTTCTTT. It encodes CASSTGTAKGTEAFF.

This chain links TRBV6-6 with TRBJ1-5; 7 bases agree with TRBD1. Looked up from germline, CDR1 is MNHNY and CDR2 is SVGAGI (reference sequence). This CDR3 region has 15 residues. Unmatched junction bases numbered 3, after V lost 0 bases and J lost 4 bases. CDR3 region: CASSYSEGANQPQHF. Here the CDR3 DNA reads TGTGCCAGCAGTTACTCGGAGGGGGCAAATCAGCCCCAGCATTTT.

This chain connects TRBV7-9 to TRBJ2-2; D perhaps matches TRBD2 (6 bases). Between the trimmed V and J ends, which lost 5 bases and 7 bases, there was a span of 17 bases. Germline values: CDR1 SEHNR, CDR2 FQNEAQ (reference sequence). The CDR3 has 15 residues. CDR3 in amino acids: CASSPGWGDGGELFF. In DNA form, the CDR3 reads TGTGCCAGCAGCCCCGGTTGGGGGGATGGCGGGGAGCTGTTTTTT.

The chain recombines TRBV9 with TRBJ2-5; either TRBD1 or TRBD2 may fit D (5 bases each). The CDR3 extends over 13 amino acids. The V end lost 3 bases, the J end lost 3 bases, and 9 bases lay between the germline ends. Germline values: CDR1 SGDLS, CDR2 YYNGEE. The chain's CDR3 is CASSDGTEETQYF. The CDR3 DNA reads as TGTGCCAGCAGCGACGGGACGGAAGAGACCCAGTACTTC.

The chain has TRBV5-6 and TRBJ1-1; D is possibly TRBD1 (5 bases). The CDR3 has 13 residues. Germline CDR1 and CDR2: SGHDT and YYEEEE. Between the trimmed V and J ends, which lost 3 bases and 7 bases, there was a span of 13 bases. The CDR3 region has the DNA TGTGCCAGCAGCTACCCCGGGGGGGTTGAAGCTTTCTTT. Encoded protein: CASSYPGGVEAFF.

The chain carries TRBV9 and TRBJ1-1, with unresolved D. Trimming cost V 0 bases and J 4 bases, with 13 bases left between them. The germline CDR1 and CDR2 sequences are SGDLS and YYNGEE. The CDR3 is made up of 15 amino acids. CDR3 region: CASSVGGSLATEAFF. CDR3 DNA: TGTGCCAGCAGCGTAGGTGGATCACTGGCCACTGAAGCTTTCTTT.

This chain joins TRBV10-3 and TRBJ2-7; D is unresolved. CDR1 and CDR2 (germline): ENHRY, SYGVKD. This CDR3 region has 15 residues. V was pared by 0 bases and J by 2 bases, with 11 bases between. CDR3 bases: TGTGCCATCAGTGAGTCAACAGCATCAACCTACGAGCAGTACTTC. Translating it yields CAISESTASTYEQYF.

This clone was seen just once. The chain carries TRBV10-2 and TRBJ2-7; D gene uncertain. Deletions cut 6 bases from V and 0 bases from J, with 15 bases between. This CDR3 is 15 amino acids long. The V gene's germline CDR1 is WSHSY and CDR2 SAAADI. CDR3 loop: CASSLGGIPSYEQYF. The DNA for the CDR3 is TGCGCCAGCAGCTTGGGTGGTATTCCCTCCTACGAGCAGTACTTC.

This clone has a count of ten or more. The chain couples TRBV5-4 to TRBJ1-1, with D tentatively TRBD1 (5 bases). This CDR3 contains 14 residues. The germline V gene has CDR1 SGHNT and CDR2 YYREEE (reference sequence). Between the trimmed V and J ends, which lost 1 base and 2 bases, there was a span of 9 bases. This chain's CDR3 is CASSLWGPNTEAFF. Written as DNA, the CDR3 is TGTGCCAGCAGCTTGTGGGGCCCCAACACTGAAGCTTTCTTT.

The chain combines TRBV9 with TRBJ1-2, with D tentatively TRBD1 (6 bases). Germline CDR1 and CDR2: SGDLS and YYNGEE. The length of the CDR3 is 14 residues. V lost 4 bases and J lost 4, with 14 bases in between. This chain's CDR3 is CASSISGTSYGYTF. Here the CDR3 DNA reads TGTGCCAGCAGCATTTCCGGGACATCCTATGGCTACACCTTC.

The V call is TRBV27, the J call TRBJ1-5; D might be TRBD1 (5 bases). The CDR3 is made up of 15 amino acids. Trimming stripped 4 bases from V and 2 bases from J, with 12 bases between. The germline V gene has CDR1 MNHEY and CDR2 SMNVEV (reference sequence). The CDR3 here is CASSSYTQGNQPQHF. Written as DNA, the CDR3 is TGTGCCAGCAGTTCCTACACACAGGGCAATCAGCCCCAGCATTTT.

The rearrangement joins TRBV29-1 to TRBJ1-1, with TRBD1 as a possible D gene (5 bases). Germline CDR1 reads SQVTM; CDR2 reads ANQGSEA. This CDR3 has 17 residues. Deletions cut 7 bases from V and 1 base from J, with 25 bases between. CDR3 sequence: CSARGGNNRLGNTEAFF. CDR3 DNA: TGCAGCGCCCGCGGGGGGAACAACCGACTGGGGAACACTGAAGCTTTCTTT.

The chain employs TRBV19 and TRBJ1-1, with unresolved D. CDR3 length equals 11 residues. The V end lost 2 bases, the J end lost 11 bases, and 9 bases lay between the germline ends. Germline CDR1 LNHDA, CDR2 SQIVND (reference sequence). CDR3 loop: CASSIYEDAFF. DNA of the CDR3: TGTGCCAGTAGTATATATGAAGATGCTTTCTTT.

This sequence joins TRBV7-9 and TRBJ1-1; 7 bases are shared with TRBD1. This CDR3 has 12 amino acids. Germline lookup yields CDR1 SEHNR and CDR2 FQNEAQ (reference sequence). V lost 5 bases and J lost 6; bases outside the gene matches: 3. As DNA, the CDR3 is TGTGCCAGCAGCCCAGGGGGGGCTGAAGCTTTCTTT. Translating it yields CASSPGGAEAFF. Combining the CDR3 with reference TRBV7-9 and TRBJ1-1 gives the whole variable domain DTGVSQNPRHKITKRGQNVTFRCDPISEHNRLYWYRQTLGQGPEFLTYFQNEAQLEKSRLLSDRFSAERPKGSFSTLEIQRTEQGDSAMYLCASSPGGAEAFFGQGTRLTVV.

This rearrangement joins TRBV14 to TRBJ1-2; D is perhaps TRBD1 (6 bases). Trimming took off 3 bases at V and 4 bases at J, with 18 bases between the two ends. Looked up from germline, CDR1 is SGHDN and CDR2 is FVKESK. The CDR3 is 16 residues long. The CDR3 DNA reads as TGTGCCAGCAGCCACGGGGCAAAGGACAGCCTCTATGGCTACACCTTC. Translation gives CASSHGAKDSLYGYTF.

This chain links TRBV12-2 with TRBJ1-2. TRBV12-2 constitutes a pseudogene. This CDR3 region has 15 residues. In DNA form, the CDR3 reads TGTGCAAGTCGCTCCCCCCGTCCGAGTTGCTATGGCTACACCTTC. Amino acids: CASRSPRPSCYGYTF.

The V call is TRBV5-4, the J call TRBJ2-7, with D tentatively TRBD1 or TRBD2 (5 bases each). There are 15 residues in the CDR3. With 0 bases removed from V and 11 bases from J, the gap between germline ends came to 21 bases. Germline lookup yields CDR1 SGHNT and CDR2 YYREEE (reference sequence). Here the CDR3 DNA reads TGTGCCAGCAGCTTGGGTAGCGATAGGGGTGTTGGAGAGTACTTC. As protein: CASSLGSDRGVGEYF.

V and J are TRBV30 and TRBJ1-2; TRBD1 matches at 8 bases. Germline V CDR1 and CDR2: GTSNPN, SVGIG (reference sequence). The V segment lost 2 bases and the J segment 3 bases; nucleotides outside the gene matches: 8. The CDR3 totals 15 residues. The CDR3 protein is CAWSRPDRDYYGYTF. CDR3 DNA sequence: TGTGCCTGGAGTAGACCGGACAGGGATTACTATGGCTACACCTTC.

This sequence joins TRBV5-4 and TRBJ1-5; D possibly corresponds to TRBD1 (6 bases). CDR1 and CDR2 from the germline V gene are SGHNT and YYREEE (reference sequence). This CDR3 is built from 14 residues. Deletions cut 5 bases from V and 1 base from J, with 10 bases between. CDR3 sequence reads: CASSVQGSNQPQHF. Here the CDR3 DNA reads TGTGCCAGCAGTGTACAGGGAAGCAATCAGCCCCAGCATTTT.

The J gene is TRBJ2-7, the V gene TRBV28, with 7 bases fitting TRBD2. This CDR3 region has 15 residues. Trimming removed 5 bases from V and 5 bases from J; junction bases left unmatched: 12. The V gene's germline CDR1 is MDHEN and CDR2 SYDVKM. The CDR3 loop is CASSLTGLSSHEQYF. The CDR3 bases are TGTGCCAGCAGTCTTACGGGACTAAGTTCCCACGAGCAGTACTTC.

This clone has more than one count but fewer than ten. V and J are TRBV3-1 (or the pseudogene TRBV3-2) and TRBJ1-1, with a weak D call TRBD1 (5 bases). Trimming took off 4 bases at V and 5 bases at J, with 8 bases between the two ends. The CDR3 sequence is 12 residues long. Germline CDR1 reads LGHDT; CDR2 reads YNNKEL (reference sequence). In DNA form, the CDR3 reads TGTGCCAGCAGCCCGGGGGGGACTGAAGCTTTCTTT. Amino acids: CASSPGGTEAFF.